This TCR beta chain comes out of a study of CD4+ T cells in melanoma. Assay: immunoSEQ multiplex PCR; the TCRdb copy retains only in-frame clones and omits some. The table includes 50,000 to 60,000 clones, over 60% detected once. Whole-study results and caveats: A reported correlation linked neoantigen-specific CD4+ T cells to CD8+, macrophage and B cell function.

Looked up from germline, CDR1 is LGHNA and CDR2 is YSLEER. The V and J ends lost 3 bases and 8 bases respectively, with 13 bases between them. This CDR3 region has 14 residues. A note on this clone: The antigen is unknown.

The material sequenced was tumor tissue. The rearrangement links TRBV4-3 to TRBJ1-4; the D is unclear. This clonotype originated in a human donor with melanoma. CDR3 amino acids: CASSHPGLKEKLFF. The CDR3 DNA sequence: TGCGCCAGCAGCCACCCGGGTCTGAAGGAAAAACTGTTTTTT.